What follows describes a single T cell receptor beta chain. Its specific antigen is unknown. Base qualities are not recorded, but no much larger clone differs from it by a single base. The immunoSEQ Assay, a bias-controlled multiplex PCR, was used to amplify TCRbeta CDR3 regions from genomic DNA. The authors processed their data as follows. Within the assay, amplification of reference gene primers was used to estimate how many nucleated cells each sample contained. To quantify the absolute abundance of each unique TCRbeta CDR3 rearrangement, sequence reads were collapsed and filtered. Productive Simpson clonality was computed per sample as the square root of Simpson's diversity index over productive rearrangements. TCRdb provides this immuneACCESS table in a form limited to in-frame rearrangements. Some clones are lacking; in checked studies, under half of them reflect an unresolved V gene, and why the rest are absent is not known. V and J calls and clone size come straight from that table; D and trimming were deduced from the DNA. This sample is represented by 110,000 or so clones; approximately 86% of them were singletons. 7.7% of the sample rests with the top ten.

This record belongs to a study of blood T cell repertoires in COVID-19 (dated by TCRdb to about 2020). Describing the broader study: Samples covering the acute and convalescent phases of COVID-19 were provided by collaborators in the United States, Italy and Spain. A de-identified subject ID, COVID-19 status, age in years and sex were almost always included in the sample metadata. The dataset comprised deeply sampled blood TCRbeta repertoires from subjects exposed to, actively infected with, or recovered from COVID-19. The samples were drawn from two sources: the first 160 participants of the ongoing ImmuneRACE study, and 1,200 or so subjects contributed by 6 global collaborators. The repertoires were released in a freely available public database meant as a resource for research on the immune response to SARS-CoV-2. HLA class I and class II types, where available, came from metadata supplied by the sample provider rather than from assay-based typing. The material from the prospective study consisted of cDNA or gDNA derived from T cells, B-cell-depleted T cells, or PBMCs.

Points the paper makes about the study in general: The amount of clinical and demographic metadata varied by source and participant and was provided uncurated.

The collaborating institutions used their own protocols to collect whole blood in K2EDTA tubes. For TCRbeta analysis, collaborators shipped samples in one of three forms: frozen whole blood, isolated PBMCs, or DNA extracted from either of those sample types. Trimming takes 4 bases off V and 7 bases off J; junction bases not matched to a gene: 4. Spanning cysteine to phenylalanine, the CDR3 consists of 15 amino acids. The retained sequence is limited to the CDR3, 45 bases, with the frame set at the first base. CDR1 and CDR2, looked up from the germline V gene (reference sequence), are SEHNR and FQNEAQ.

The receptor chain draws on TRBV7-9 and TRBJ1-6; TRBD1 fits 10 bases in the junction. Material for sequencing was peripheral blood. The clonotype comes from a human donor in a cohort sampled during active COVID-19. The CDR3 region has the sequence CASSSDRGFNSPLHF. The DNA sequence follows: TGTGCCAGCAGCTCGGACAGGGGGTTCAATTCACCCCTCCACTTT.